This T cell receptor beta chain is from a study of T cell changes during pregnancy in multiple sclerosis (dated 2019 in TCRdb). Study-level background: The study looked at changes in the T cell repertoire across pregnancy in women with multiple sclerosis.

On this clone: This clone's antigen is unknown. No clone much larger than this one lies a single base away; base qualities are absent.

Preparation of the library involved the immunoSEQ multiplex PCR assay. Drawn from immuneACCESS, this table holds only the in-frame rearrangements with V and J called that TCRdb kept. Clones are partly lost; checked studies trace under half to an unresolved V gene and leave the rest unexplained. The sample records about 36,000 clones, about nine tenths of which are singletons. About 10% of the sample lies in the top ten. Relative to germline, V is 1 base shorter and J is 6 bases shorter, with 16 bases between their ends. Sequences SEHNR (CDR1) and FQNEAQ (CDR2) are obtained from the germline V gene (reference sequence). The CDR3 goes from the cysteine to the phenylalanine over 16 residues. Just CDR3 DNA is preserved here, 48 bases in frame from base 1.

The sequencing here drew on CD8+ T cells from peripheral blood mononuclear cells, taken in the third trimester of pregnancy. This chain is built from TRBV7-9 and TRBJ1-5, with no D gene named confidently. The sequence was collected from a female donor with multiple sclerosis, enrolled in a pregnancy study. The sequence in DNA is TGTGCCAGCAGCTTAGAAGGCAGGTCGACCCCTCAGCCCCAGCATTTT. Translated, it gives CASSLEGRSTPQPQHF. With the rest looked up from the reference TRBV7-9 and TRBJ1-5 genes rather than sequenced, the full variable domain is DTGVSQNPRHKITKRGQNVTFRCDPISEHNRLYWYRQTLGQGPEFLTYFQNEAQLEKSRLLSDRFSAERPKGSFSTLEIQRTEQGDSAMYLCASSLEGRSTPQPQHFGDGTRLSIL.